A selection of T cell receptor beta chains follows, all from one sample in a study of blood T cell repertoires in COVID-19. Sequencing was performed with immunoSEQ multiplex PCR; in TCRdb, only in-frame clones are kept and a portion is missing. Of over 50,000 clones in the sample, about four fifths were seen once. Sequencing was done on a sample of peripheral blood. Receptors were obtained from a man aged 55 to 70 with COVID-19, enrolled during active disease. Each CDR3 is given with its conserved first and last residue. D genes are given only for firm matches. Clone size is given for some rows only: seen once, a few or many times, or a class if the clone is expanded.

CDR3 length: 14
clone size: few
J gene: TRBJ1-1
D gene: NA
V gene: TRBV5-5
CDR3 protein: CASSLGPRNTEAFF
CDR3 DNA: TGTGCCAGCAGCCTGGGACCTAGGAACACTGAAGCTTTCTTT

CDR3 length: 11
clone size: NA
J gene: TRBJ2-3
D gene: NA
V gene: TRBV12-3/TRBV12-4
CDR3 protein: CASSFRDTQYF
CDR3 DNA: TGTGCCAGCAGTTTTCGGGATACGCAGTATTTT

CDR3 length: 15
clone size: NA
J gene: TRBJ2-5
D gene: TRBD2
V gene: TRBV7-2
CDR3 protein: CASSLKAGGFVTQYF
CDR3 DNA: TGTGCCAGCAGCTTAAAAGCGGGGGGCTTTGTGACCCAGTACTTC

CDR3 length: 12
clone size: NA
J gene: TRBJ1-5
D gene: NA
V gene: TRBV18
CDR3 protein: CASSPPGRPQHF
CDR3 DNA: TGTGCCAGCTCACCACCCGGTCGGCCCCAGCATTTT

CDR3 length: 13
clone size: few
J gene: TRBJ1-1
D gene: TRBD1
V gene: TRBV7-7
CDR3 protein: CASSSDRDTEAFF
CDR3 DNA: TGTGCCAGCAGTTCTGACAGGGACACTGAAGCTTTCTTT

CDR3 length: 14
clone size: NA
J gene: TRBJ2-1
D gene: TRBD2
V gene: TRBV6-5
CDR3 protein: CASSLAGGGNEQFF
CDR3 DNA: TGTGCCAGCAGTTTAGCGGGAGGGGGCAATGAGCAGTTCTTC

CDR3 length: 15
clone size: NA
J gene: TRBJ2-4
D gene: TRBD1
V gene: TRBV9
CDR3 protein: CASSVEGTGQNIQYF
CDR3 DNA: TGTGCCAGCAGCGTAGAAGGGACAGGACAAAACATTCAGTACTTC

CDR3 length: 16
clone size: NA
J gene: TRBJ1-1
D gene: NA
V gene: TRBV5-4
CDR3 protein: CASSLDREKWNTEAFF
CDR3 DNA: TGTGCCAGCAGCTTGGACAGGGAAAAATGGAACACTGAAGCTTTCTTT

CDR3 length: 16
clone size: NA
J gene: TRBJ2-5
D gene: TRBD2
V gene: TRBV25-1
CDR3 protein: CASSALLAGAAETQYF
CDR3 DNA: TGTGCCAGCAGTGCCCTACTAGCGGGGGCCGCGGAGACCCAGTACTTC

CDR3 length: 12
clone size: NA
J gene: TRBJ1-4
D gene: NA
V gene: TRBV5-1
CDR3 protein: CASTPGNEKLFF
CDR3 DNA: TGCGCCAGCACCCCAGGGAATGAAAAACTGTTTTTT

CDR3 length: 13
clone size: NA
J gene: TRBJ2-5
D gene: NA
V gene: TRBV7-6
CDR3 protein: CASSLAGRETQYF
CDR3 DNA: TGTGCCAGCAGCTTGGCAGGGCGGGAGACCCAGTACTTC

CDR3 length: 16
clone size: NA
J gene: TRBJ2-3
D gene: NA
V gene: TRBV3-1/TRBV3-2
CDR3 protein: CASSQPLDYQTDTQYF
CDR3 DNA: TGTGCCAGCAGCCAACCATTGGACTACCAAACAGATACGCAGTATTTT

CDR3 length: 12
clone size: NA
J gene: TRBJ1-5
D gene: NA
V gene: TRBV12-3/TRBV12-4
CDR3 protein: CASSPNVQPQHF
CDR3 DNA: TGTGCCAGCAGCCCCAATGTTCAGCCCCAGCATTTT

CDR3 length: 15
clone size: NA
J gene: TRBJ2-3
D gene: NA
V gene: TRBV5-6
CDR3 protein: CASSLGIARTDTQYF
CDR3 DNA: TGTGCCAGCAGCTTGGGGATAGCCCGCACAGATACGCAGTATTTT

CDR3 length: 12
clone size: NA
J gene: TRBJ1-4
D gene: NA
V gene: TRBV2
CDR3 protein: CASSGPQTRLFF
CDR3 DNA: TGTGCCAGCAGTGGGCCCCAGACACGACTGTTTTTT

CDR3 length: 14
clone size: NA
J gene: TRBJ2-7
D gene: NA
V gene: TRBV18
CDR3 protein: CASSAGSPSYEQYF
CDR3 DNA: TGTGCCAGCTCGGCGGGGTCACCGAGCTACGAGCAGTACTTC

CDR3 length: 16
clone size: NA
J gene: TRBJ2-1
D gene: TRBD2
V gene: TRBV5-4
CDR3 protein: CASSLGPAGEYNEQFF
CDR3 DNA: TGTGCCAGCAGCCTGGGTCCAGCGGGGGAGTACAATGAGCAGTTCTTC

CDR3 length: 15
clone size: NA
J gene: TRBJ1-5
D gene: TRBD1
V gene: TRBV2
CDR3 protein: CASSEGQGIVQPQHF
CDR3 DNA: TGTGCCAGCAGTGAAGGACAGGGGATAGTTCAGCCCCAGCATTTT

CDR3 length: 15
clone size: NA
J gene: TRBJ1-3
D gene: TRBD1
V gene: TRBV5-1
CDR3 protein: CASSPGTGDGNTIYF
CDR3 DNA: TGCGCCAGCAGCCCCGGGACAGGGGATGGAAACACCATATATTTT

CDR3 length: 15
clone size: NA
J gene: TRBJ2-1
D gene: TRBD2
V gene: TRBV19
CDR3 protein: CASSTSGSPYNEQFF
CDR3 DNA: TGTGCCAGTAGTACCAGCGGGAGCCCCTACAATGAGCAGTTCTTC

CDR3 length: 17
clone size: NA
J gene: TRBJ2-2
D gene: TRBD1
V gene: TRBV5-1
CDR3 protein: CASSLDATGGLAGELFF
CDR3 DNA: TGCGCCAGCAGCTTGGACGCGACAGGGGGCTTGGCCGGGGAGCTGTTTTTT

CDR3 length: 16
clone size: NA
J gene: TRBJ2-2
D gene: TRBD2
V gene: TRBV6-6
CDR3 protein: CASSSMTSGIAGELFF
CDR3 DNA: TGTGCCAGCAGCTCTATGACTAGCGGGATTGCAGGGGAGCTGTTTTTT

CDR3 length: 12
clone size: once
J gene: TRBJ1-2
D gene: NA
V gene: TRBV24-1
CDR3 protein: CATASGLGGYTF
CDR3 DNA: TGTGCCACCGCGAGCGGATTGGGAGGCTACACCTTC

CDR3 length: 14
clone size: NA
J gene: TRBJ2-2
D gene: TRBD1
V gene: TRBV11-1
CDR3 protein: CASSKGQYTGELFF
CDR3 DNA: TGTGCCAGCAGCAAGGGACAGTACACCGGGGAGCTGTTTTTT

CDR3 length: 11
clone size: NA
J gene: TRBJ1-5
D gene: NA
V gene: TRBV28
CDR3 protein: CASSSYQPQHF
CDR3 DNA: TGTGCCAGCAGTTCATATCAGCCCCAGCATTTT

CDR3 length: 14
clone size: NA
J gene: TRBJ1-3
D gene: NA
V gene: TRBV11-3
CDR3 protein: CASSREGFGNTIYF
CDR3 DNA: TGTGCCAGCAGCCGGGAAGGGTTTGGAAACACCATATATTTT

CDR3 length: 15
clone size: NA
J gene: TRBJ2-1
D gene: TRBD2
V gene: TRBV6-2/TRBV6-3
CDR3 protein: CASSRLAGAYNEQFF
CDR3 DNA: TGTGCCAGCAGCCGACTAGCGGGGGCTTACAATGAGCAGTTCTTC

CDR3 length: 14
clone size: few
J gene: TRBJ2-3
D gene: NA
V gene: TRBV3-1/TRBV3-2
CDR3 protein: CASSARSVTDTQYF
CDR3 DNA: TGTGCCAGCAGCGCACGATCGGTAACAGATACGCAGTATTTT

CDR3 length: 14
clone size: NA
J gene: TRBJ1-4
D gene: TRBD1
V gene: TRBV5-1
CDR3 protein: CASSSGQPREKLFF
CDR3 DNA: TGCGCCAGCAGCTCGGGACAGCCGAGGGAAAAACTGTTTTTT

CDR3 length: 13
clone size: once
J gene: TRBJ1-4
D gene: TRBD1
V gene: TRBV5-4
CDR3 protein: CASRQGANGKLFF
CDR3 DNA: TGTGCCAGCAGGCAGGGGGCAAATGGAAAACTGTTTTTT

CDR3 length: 15
clone size: NA
J gene: TRBJ2-5
D gene: NA
V gene: TRBV6-5
CDR3 protein: CASSSYRQYGETQYF
CDR3 DNA: TGTGCCAGCAGTTCCTACCGACAGTATGGAGAGACCCAGTACTTC

CDR3 length: 16
clone size: NA
J gene: TRBJ2-3
D gene: TRBD2
V gene: TRBV20-1
CDR3 protein: CSASSWSSGSTDTQYF
CDR3 DNA: TGCAGTGCTAGTTCCTGGAGTAGCGGGAGCACAGATACGCAGTATTTT

CDR3 length: 13
clone size: NA
J gene: TRBJ1-2
D gene: TRBD1
V gene: TRBV15
CDR3 protein: CATSRRTGQGYTF
CDR3 DNA: TGTGCCACCAGCAGACGGACAGGGCAGGGCTACACCTTC

CDR3 length: 18
clone size: NA
J gene: TRBJ2-3
D gene: TRBD2
V gene: TRBV6-1
CDR3 protein: CASSVRLAGMGRTDTQYF
CDR3 DNA: TGTGCCAGCAGTGTGCGACTAGCGGGTATGGGTCGCACAGATACGCAGTATTTT

CDR3 length: 15
clone size: NA
J gene: TRBJ1-3
D gene: NA
V gene: TRBV10-1
CDR3 protein: CASSATANSGNTIYF
CDR3 DNA: TGCGCCAGCAGTGCGACAGCCAACTCTGGAAACACCATATATTTT

CDR3 length: 13
clone size: NA
J gene: TRBJ2-7
D gene: NA
V gene: TRBV2
CDR3 protein: CASREAEDSEQYF
CDR3 DNA: TGTGCCAGCAGGGAAGCCGAGGACAGCGAGCAGTACTTC

CDR3 length: 13
clone size: NA
J gene: TRBJ2-3
D gene: TRBD1
V gene: TRBV6-1
CDR3 protein: CASSEQTGGPQYF
CDR3 DNA: TGTGCCAGCAGTGAACAGACAGGGGGTCCGCAGTATTTT

CDR3 length: 17
clone size: NA
J gene: TRBJ1-5
D gene: NA
V gene: TRBV12-5
CDR3 protein: CASGLRAGDNSNQPQHF
CDR3 DNA: TGTGCTAGTGGTTTGAGGGCAGGGGATAATAGCAATCAGCCCCAGCATTTT

CDR3 length: 13
clone size: NA
J gene: TRBJ2-7
D gene: NA
V gene: TRBV5-6
CDR3 protein: CASRKLVAYEQYF
CDR3 DNA: TGTGCCAGCAGAAAATTGGTAGCCTACGAGCAGTACTTC

CDR3 length: 14
clone size: few
J gene: TRBJ2-5
D gene: NA
V gene: TRBV5-6
CDR3 protein: CASISTGLGETQYF
CDR3 DNA: TGTGCCAGCATCAGCACGGGGTTAGGAGAGACCCAGTACTTC

CDR3 length: 18
clone size: once
J gene: TRBJ2-3
D gene: TRBD2
V gene: TRBV19
CDR3 protein: CASSKTGLAGGNTDTQYF
CDR3 DNA: TGTGCCAGTAGTAAGACGGGACTAGCGGGGGGTAACACAGATACGCAGTATTTT

CDR3 length: 12
clone size: NA
J gene: TRBJ1-2
D gene: TRBD1
V gene: TRBV28
CDR3 protein: CASRTGGYGYTF
CDR3 DNA: TGTGCCAGCAGGACAGGGGGCTATGGCTACACCTTC

CDR3 length: 17
clone size: once
J gene: TRBJ1-4
D gene: NA
V gene: TRBV24-1
CDR3 protein: CATSDHPGEGRNEKLFF
CDR3 DNA: TGTGCCACCAGTGACCATCCGGGGGAGGGCCGGAATGAAAAACTGTTTTTT

CDR3 length: 16
clone size: NA
J gene: TRBJ2-7
D gene: TRBD2
V gene: TRBV7-3
CDR3 protein: CASSLTSSGEYYEQYF
CDR3 DNA: TGTGCCAGCAGCTTAACGTCTAGCGGAGAGTACTACGAGCAGTACTTC

CDR3 length: 14
clone size: NA
J gene: TRBJ1-4
D gene: NA
V gene: TRBV7-2
CDR3 protein: CASSSRDNNEKLFF
CDR3 DNA: TGTGCCAGCAGCTCTCGGGACAACAACGAAAAACTGTTTTTT

CDR3 length: 11
clone size: NA
J gene: TRBJ2-1
D gene: NA
V gene: TRBV18
CDR3 protein: CASSPTDEQFF
CDR3 DNA: TGTGCCAGCTCACCCACGGATGAGCAGTTCTTC

CDR3 length: 14
clone size: NA
J gene: TRBJ1-1
D gene: NA
V gene: TRBV5-1
CDR3 protein: CASSLQDRNTEAFF
CDR3 DNA: TGCGCCAGCAGCTTGCAGGACAGAAACACTGAAGCTTTCTTT

CDR3 length: 15
clone size: NA
J gene: TRBJ2-3
D gene: NA
V gene: TRBV6-5
CDR3 protein: CASFQRMPSTDTQYF
CDR3 DNA: TGTGCCAGCTTCCAGCGGATGCCTAGCACAGATACGCAGTATTTT

CDR3 length: 12
clone size: NA
J gene: TRBJ1-1
D gene: TRBD1
V gene: TRBV6-5
CDR3 protein: CASGTANTEAFF
CDR3 DNA: TGTGCCAGCGGGACAGCAAACACTGAAGCTTTCTTT

CDR3 length: 13
clone size: NA
J gene: TRBJ2-5
D gene: TRBD1
V gene: TRBV30
CDR3 protein: CAFHRGRIETQYF
CDR3 DNA: TGTGCCTTTCACAGGGGGCGGATAGAGACCCAGTACTTC

CDR3 length: 15
clone size: NA
J gene: TRBJ2-7
D gene: TRBD2
V gene: TRBV18
CDR3 protein: CASSPGLAESYEQYF
CDR3 DNA: TGTGCCAGCTCACCAGGCCTAGCGGAGAGCTACGAGCAGTACTTC

CDR3 length: 14
clone size: NA
J gene: TRBJ2-3
D gene: NA
V gene: TRBV6-1
CDR3 protein: CASSDSARADTQYF
CDR3 DNA: TGTGCCAGCAGTGATTCGGCCAGGGCAGATACGCAGTATTTT